Sequencing of this T cell receptor (beta chain) was carried out in a study of T-cell reconstitution after alpha-beta-depleted transplantation in children. Whole-study results and caveats: It was newly produced T cells that mostly accounted for T-cell counts and diversity one year after transplant. Several hundred expanded graft clones reportedly supplied alpha-beta T cells about two months after transplant.

Trimming cost V 5 bases and J 0 bases; bases outside gene matches: 7. This CDR3 contains 17 residues. In germline, CDR1 is SGHAT, CDR2 FQNNGV. As concerns this clonotype: Its antigen remains unknown.

TCRbeta library preparation incorporated unique molecular identifiers. Via MiXCR, TCRdb re-called the PCR reads, giving one row per CDR3 protein. The sample shows hundreds of thousands of distinct CDR3 sequences, approximately 12% of them seen only once. This receptor was obtained from a male patient aged 5 to 17 who had a stem cell transplant for acute myeloid leukemia, so the T cells may come from the graft donor. V is TRBV11-2 and J is TRBJ2-6; TRBD1 agrees at 7 bases. The sample was PBMCs, mostly from graft donor cells, taken 360 days after TCRalphabeta/CD19-depleted stem cell transplant. For the CDR3, the DNA is TGTGCCAGCAGCAACCGGGACAGTCTCTCTGGGGCCAACGTCCTGACTTTC. Translated: CASSNRDSLSGANVLTF.